The present T cell receptor (beta chain) was sequenced within a study of cytomegalovirus exposure and HLA in healthy donors. In the study overall: A prior analysis found roughly 100 million unique TCR beta sequences from 150 million to 200 million T cells.

This clone turned up a few times. Its antigen remains unknown. Broader study findings: A missense variant in DCLRE1C was later tied to TCR beta V- and J-gene trimming. With DRB1 most and HLA-C fewest, TCR association rates differed between HLA loci in a later analysis.

Primers for the PCR totalled 60 Vbeta and 13 Jbeta. Per the original methods: There were tens of millions of unique TCR beta chains by a later count, and approximately 12 million of them were shared. Here immunoSEQ multiplex PCR was the method, and the copy in TCRdb shows in-frame clones only, minus some. The V and J calls and clone size come from that table; D and trimming were worked out from the DNA. The repertoire includes around 95,000 clones, around 76% of them detected once, and 10% sits in the top ten. CDR1 and CDR2 (germline): SGHRS, YFSETQ. V lost 4 bases to trimming and J lost 4 bases, with 10 bases between them. The CDR3 contains 13 residues.

The sample consisted of PBMCs. The sequence was obtained from a man aged 25 to 40 in good health and CMV-seropositive. The chain couples TRBV5-1 to TRBJ2-3, with D maybe TRBD2 (6 bases). CDR3 loop: CASSSPGADTQYF. CDR3 DNA: TGCGCCAGCAGCAGCCCGGGAGCAGATACGCAGTATTTT.